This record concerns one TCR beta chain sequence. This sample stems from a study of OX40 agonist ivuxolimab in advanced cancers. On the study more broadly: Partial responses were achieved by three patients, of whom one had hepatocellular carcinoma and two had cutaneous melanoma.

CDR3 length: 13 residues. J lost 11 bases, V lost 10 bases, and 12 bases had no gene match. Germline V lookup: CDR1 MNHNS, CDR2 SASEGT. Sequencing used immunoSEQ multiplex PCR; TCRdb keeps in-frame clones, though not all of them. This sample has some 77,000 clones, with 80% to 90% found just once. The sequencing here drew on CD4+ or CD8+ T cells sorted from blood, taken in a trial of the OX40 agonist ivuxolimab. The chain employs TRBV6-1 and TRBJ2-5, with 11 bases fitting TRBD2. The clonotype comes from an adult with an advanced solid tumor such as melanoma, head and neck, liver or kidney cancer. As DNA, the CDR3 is TGTGCCACCGCGACTAGCGGGACACTGGAGCAGTACTTC. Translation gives CATATSGTLEQYF.